These 24 T cell receptor beta chains came from one sample sequenced in a study of T cells in Graves' hyperthyroidism and ophthalmopathy. The CDR3 regions of TCR beta were amplified from RNA transcripts. With the HTBI primer set, the TCR CDR3 went through a first round of RT-PCR. TCRdb ran MiXCR on the multiplex PCR reads and lists one entry per CDR3 protein. This table holds roughly 360,000 distinct CDR3 sequences, approximately 13% found once. The sequenced sample was blood. These receptors all come from a man aged 25 to 40 with Graves' hyperthyroidism that later progressed to Graves' ophthalmopathy.

A few counts support this clonotype. The chain employs TRBV11-3 and TRBJ1-6, with a possible D match to TRBD1 (6 bases). The CDR3 loop spans 14 amino acids. Germline CDR1 is SGHNT and CDR2 is YENEEA. V gave up 5 bases and J gave up 7 bases, with 12 bases separating them. CDR3 sequence: CASSTGTRNSPLHF. In nucleotides, the CDR3 is TGTGCCAGCAGCACCGGGACACGGAATTCACCCCTCCACTTT.

The rearrangement links TRBV4-1 to TRBJ1-2, with 8 bases that match TRBD1. Germline-derived CDR1 and CDR2 are MGHRA and YSYEKL. The CDR3 totals 13 residues. The V segment lost 2 bases and the J segment 5 bases; nucleotides outside the gene matches: 1. The CDR3 protein is CASSQQGAYGYTF. CDR3 DNA sequence: TGCGCCAGCAGCCAACAGGGGGCTTATGGCTACACCTTC.

The chain couples TRBV30 to TRBJ2-1, with D possibly being TRBD2 (6 bases). This CDR3 region has 12 residues. Germline V CDR1 and CDR2: GTSNPN, SVGIG (reference sequence). Trimming shortened V by 1 base and J by 6 bases, and 7 bases separated the two germline ends. CDR3 nucleotides: TGTGCCTGGAGTGGGAGGGTCAATGAGCAGTTCTTC. This codes for CAWSGRVNEQFF.

The chain links TRBV30 to TRBJ1-3, with D perhaps TRBD1 (5 bases). V was clipped by 3 bases and J by 3 bases, with 12 bases between them. CDR3 length equals 14 residues. Germline loops: CDR1 GTSNPN, CDR2 SVGIG (reference sequence). CDR3 DNA sequence: TGTGCCTGGAGCGGGGGTTGGAATGGAAACACCATATATTTT. Amino acids: CAWSGGWNGNTIYF. The full variable domain, with the rest looked up from reference TRBV30 and TRBJ1-3, is SQTIHQWPATLVQPVGSPLSLECTVEGTSNPNLYWYRQAAGRGLQLLFYSVGIGQISSEVPQNLSASRPQDRQFILSSKKLLLSDSGFYLCAWSGGWNGNTIYFGEGSWLTVV.

This clonotype came up many times. The chain employs TRBV6-1 and TRBJ1-2; D is possibly TRBD1 (5 bases). CDR3 size: 13 residues. V gave up 7 bases and J gave up 3 bases, with 12 bases separating them. Germline values: CDR1 MNHNS, CDR2 SASEGT. CDR3 region: CASIPRDYYGYTF. The CDR3 nucleotides are TGTGCCAGCATTCCCAGGGACTACTATGGCTACACCTTC.

This clonotype showed up many times. This chain joins TRBV28 and TRBJ1-2; no clear D gene. Per the germline V gene, CDR1 is MDHEN and CDR2 is SYDVKM. The length of the CDR3 is 13 residues. V gave up 6 bases and J gave up 2 bases, with 10 bases separating them. CDR3: CASRYTQNYGYTF. Written as DNA, the CDR3 is TGTGCCAGCAGGTATACACAAAACTATGGCTACACCTTC.

The J gene is TRBJ2-1, the V gene TRBV4-1; 12 bases match TRBD2. Trimming took 2 bases from V and 6 from J; bases not matched to a gene: 8. Germline V lookup: CDR1 MGHRA, CDR2 YSYEKL. The CDR3 is 17 amino acids. The CDR3 nucleotides are TGCGCCAGCAGCCAACCACGACTAGCGGGGGCTTCCAATGAGCAGTTCTTC. It encodes CASSQPRLAGASNEQFF.

The rearrangement joins TRBV24-1 to TRBJ2-5, with 13 bases aligning to TRBD2. Per the germline V gene, CDR1 is KGHDR and CDR2 is SFDVKD. The CDR3 totals 16 residues. The trim removed 4 bases at V and 3 bases at J, leaving 4 bases unmatched. The CDR3 nucleotides are TGTGCCACCAGTGACGGTGGACTAGCGGGAGAAGAGACCCAGTACTTC. Amino acid sequence: CATSDGGLAGEETQYF.

Of note for this clonotype: A much larger clone differs by one base, so this may be a read error. The chain carries TRBV3-1 and TRBJ1-1; no firm D call. Per the germline V gene, CDR1 is LGHDT and CDR2 is YNNKEL (reference sequence). The CDR3 is made up of 15 amino acids. The CDR3, as DNA: TGTGCCAGCAACCAAGATGAGGACGGTTACACTGAAGCTTTCTTT. As protein: CASNQDEDGYTEAFF.

The sample holds a few counts of this clonotype. The chain combines TRBV6-1 with TRBJ2-1; D is unclear. The CDR3 consists of 16 residues. V lost 5 bases and J lost 1, with 15 bases in between. Per the germline V gene, CDR1 is MNHNS and CDR2 is SASEGT. The DNA of the CDR3 is TGTGCCAGCAGTCGGCCGGTGGGCAGGTCCTACAATGAGCAGTTCTTC. Its translation is CASSRPVGRSYNEQFF.

This clonotype has just a few counts. V and J are TRBV9 and TRBJ2-1; perhaps TRBD2 as D (7 bases). Germline CDR1 is SGDLS and CDR2 is YYNGEE. Deletions cut 0 bases from V and 0 bases from J, with 13 bases between. The CDR3 runs 17 residues. CDR3 amino acids: CASSVEPGGHSYNEQFF. CDR3 nucleotide sequence: TGTGCCAGCAGCGTAGAGCCCGGGGGGCACTCCTACAATGAGCAGTTCTTC.

The V call is TRBV19, the J call TRBJ1-4; TRBD1 might be the D (5 bases). Trimming took off 3 bases at V and 1 base at J, with 12 bases between the two ends. From germline, CDR1 is LNHDA and CDR2 SQIVND (reference sequence). CDR3 length equals 16 residues. CDR3 sequence reads: CASSIGAGETNEKLFF. CDR3 nucleotides: TGTGCCAGTAGTATCGGGGCAGGCGAAACTAATGAAAAACTGTTTTTT.

This clonotype was seen repeatedly, ten times or more. The V and J genes are TRBV3-1 and TRBJ2-1; TRBD2 aligns across 12 bases. The V segment lost 3 bases and the J segment 7 bases; nucleotides outside the gene matches: 4. This CDR3 contains 15 residues. The V gene's germline CDR1 is LGHDT and CDR2 YNNKEL (reference sequence). The CDR3 loop is CASSQLAGGQNEQFF. Here the CDR3 DNA reads TGTGCCAGCAGCCAGCTAGCGGGGGGGCAAAATGAGCAGTTCTTC.

This clonotype has more than one count but fewer than ten. The DNA of the CDR3 is TGTGCCAGCAGCGGGCGGCTACAGGACAACTCTGGGGCCAACGTCCTGACTTTC. The encoded protein is CASSGRLQDNSGANVLTF. The chain links TRBV9 to TRBJ2-6; TRBD1 might be the D (5 bases). Per germline, CDR1 SGDLS and CDR2 YYNGEE. V was clipped by 3 bases and J by 0 bases, with 16 bases between them. The CDR3 is 18 amino acids.

A single count supports this clonotype. The chain is built from TRBV6-1 and TRBJ2-7; 10 bases line up with TRBD2. V gave up 7 bases and J gave up 0 bases; unmatched junction bases: 12. CDR1 and CDR2 from the germline V gene are MNHNS and SASEGT. The CDR3 sequence is 17 residues long. As DNA, the CDR3 is TGTGCCAGCACCGGCTGGTTAGCGGGGGGTCCCTCCTACGAGCAGTACTTC. It encodes CASTGWLAGGPSYEQYF.

The chain recombines TRBV3-1 with TRBJ2-7; TRBD1 is a possible D gene (6 bases). The CDR3 covers 17 residues. Trimming removed 0 bases at V and 0 bases at J, with 15 bases between. Looked up from germline, CDR1 is LGHDT and CDR2 is YNNKEL (reference sequence). The CDR3 loop is CASSQDLTGPPSYEQYF. As DNA, the CDR3 is TGTGCCAGCAGCCAAGATTTGACAGGACCCCCCTCCTACGAGCAGTACTTC.

At least ten counts were recorded for this clonotype. This rearrangement joins TRBV3-1 to TRBJ1-2; the D gene is possibly TRBD1 (5 bases). Germline CDR1 is LGHDT and CDR2 is YNNKEL (reference sequence). Deletions cut 2 bases from V and 1 base from J, with 8 bases between. The CDR3 has 14 amino acids. The CDR3 nucleotides read TGTGCCAGCAGCCAAACAGGAATTAACTATGGCTACACCTTC. It translates to CASSQTGINYGYTF. Looking up the rest from reference TRBV3-1 and TRBJ1-2 gives the full variable domain: DTAVSQTPKYLVTQMGNDKSIKCEQNLGHDTMYWYKQDSKKFLKIMFSYNNKELIINETVPNRFSPKSPDKAHLNLHINSLELGDSAVYFCASSQTGINYGYTFGSGTRLTVV.

This clonotype came up many times. The V and J genes are TRBV7-8 and TRBJ2-1; either TRBD1 or TRBD2 may supply D (5 bases each). CDR3 length: 16 residues. Germline loops: CDR1 SGHVS, CDR2 FQNEAQ. V lost 1 base to trimming and J lost 4 bases, with 14 bases between them. CDR3 DNA: TGTGCCAGCAGCTTAGAAGAATGGGGGTCATACAATGAGCAGTTCTTC. Translating gives CASSLEEWGSYNEQFF.

This clonotype was recorded a few times. This chain connects TRBV6-1 to TRBJ2-7; the match to TRBD1 covers 7 bases. Germline loops: CDR1 MNHNS, CDR2 SASEGT. V lost 7 bases to trimming and J lost 2 bases; unmatched junction nucleotides: 5. The CDR3 length is 13 residues. The CDR3 is CASKRTGAYEQYF. DNA for the CDR3: TGTGCCAGCAAGAGGACAGGAGCCTACGAGCAGTACTTC.

CDR3 nucleotides: TGCGCCAGCAGCTTAAGGGGGACCCCTGACAATGAGCAGTTCTTC. Translation: CASSLRGTPDNEQFF. The chain couples TRBV5-1 to TRBJ2-1; TRBD1 is a possible D gene (6 bases). This CDR3 has 15 residues. Germline V gives CDR1 SGHRS, CDR2 YFSETQ. Trimming stripped 2 bases from V and 5 bases from J, with 14 bases between.

This clonotype was found many times. V gene TRBV18 combines with J gene TRBJ1-5, with D perhaps TRBD1 (5 bases). The CDR3 covers 16 residues. Germline CDR1 KGHSH, CDR2 LQKENI. V was clipped by 0 bases and J by 4 bases, with 13 bases between them. The CDR3 loop reads CASSPPWGFGNQPQHF. CDR3 bases: TGTGCCAGCTCACCACCGTGGGGGTTTGGTAATCAGCCCCAGCATTTT. The complete variable domain, with remaining parts taken from reference TRBV18 and TRBJ1-5, reads NAGVMQNPRHLVRRRGQEARLRCSPMKGHSHVYWYRQLPEEGLKFMVYLQKENIIDESGMPKERFSAEFPKEGPSILRIQQVVRGDSAAYFCASSPPWGFGNQPQHFGDGTRLSIL.

The chain uses TRBV5-6 and TRBJ2-3; 8 bases match TRBD2. The CDR3 runs 15 residues. V shed 4 bases and J 4 bases; nucleotides not matched to a gene: 8. CDR1 SGHDT and CDR2 YYEEEE come from the germline V gene. CDR3: CASSDGLAGADTQYF. The CDR3, as DNA: TGTGCCAGCAGCGACGGACTAGCCGGAGCAGATACGCAGTATTTT.

This clonotype was seen at least ten times. V gene TRBV6-1 combines with J gene TRBJ1-2; no clear D gene. This CDR3 is built from 14 residues. The germline V and J ends were trimmed by 6 bases and 0 bases, with 11 bases remaining between them. Germline lookup yields CDR1 MNHNS and CDR2 SASEGT. The CDR3 DNA reads as TGTGCCAGCAGACCTACGGTATCTAACTATGGCTACACCTTC. Its translation is CASRPTVSNYGYTF.

This clonotype was seen a few times. J is TRBJ2-2 and V is TRBV7-8, with 7 bases that match TRBD2. Germline CDR1 SGHVS, CDR2 FQNEAQ. This CDR3 has 15 residues. The V segment lost 9 bases and the J segment 5 bases; nucleotides outside the gene matches: 12. This CDR3 reads CASILGGTLTGELFF. CDR3 DNA sequence: TGTGCCAGTATCCTCGGGGGGACCTTAACCGGGGAGCTGTTTTTT.